The T cell receptor beta chain under discussion was sequenced for a study of cytomegalovirus exposure and HLA in healthy donors. The overall study: About 80 million unique TCRs from HLA-typed donors were held in an early data release. Across some 400 genotyped donors, over 70% landed in the Caucasian-associated ancestry cluster. Study outcomes and limitations: The authors confirmed in vitro that three CMV-associated chains were specific for CMV antigens. Roughly even sequencing depth across donors was the assumption behind the presence/absence analyses.

As regards this clone: Its antigen is as yet unknown.

PCR involved 60 Vbeta and 13 Jbeta primers. Sequencing used immunoSEQ multiplex PCR; TCRdb keeps in-frame clones, though not all of them. This table has some 190,000 clones, around 80% appearing once. The CDR3 is 16 residues long. The ends lost 4 bases at V and 4 bases at J; junction bases unmatched: 12. Germline V gene sequence: CDR1 SNHLY, CDR2 FYNNEI. Sequenced material: PBMCs. The chain joins TRBV2 to TRBJ2-7; 8 nucleotides align to TRBD2. This sequence originates from a woman aged 40 to 50 in good health and CMV-seronegative. The CDR3 is CASSVDGGRHPYEQYF. DNA for the CDR3: TGTGCCAGCAGTGTCGATGGCGGGAGGCACCCTTACGAGCAGTACTTC.